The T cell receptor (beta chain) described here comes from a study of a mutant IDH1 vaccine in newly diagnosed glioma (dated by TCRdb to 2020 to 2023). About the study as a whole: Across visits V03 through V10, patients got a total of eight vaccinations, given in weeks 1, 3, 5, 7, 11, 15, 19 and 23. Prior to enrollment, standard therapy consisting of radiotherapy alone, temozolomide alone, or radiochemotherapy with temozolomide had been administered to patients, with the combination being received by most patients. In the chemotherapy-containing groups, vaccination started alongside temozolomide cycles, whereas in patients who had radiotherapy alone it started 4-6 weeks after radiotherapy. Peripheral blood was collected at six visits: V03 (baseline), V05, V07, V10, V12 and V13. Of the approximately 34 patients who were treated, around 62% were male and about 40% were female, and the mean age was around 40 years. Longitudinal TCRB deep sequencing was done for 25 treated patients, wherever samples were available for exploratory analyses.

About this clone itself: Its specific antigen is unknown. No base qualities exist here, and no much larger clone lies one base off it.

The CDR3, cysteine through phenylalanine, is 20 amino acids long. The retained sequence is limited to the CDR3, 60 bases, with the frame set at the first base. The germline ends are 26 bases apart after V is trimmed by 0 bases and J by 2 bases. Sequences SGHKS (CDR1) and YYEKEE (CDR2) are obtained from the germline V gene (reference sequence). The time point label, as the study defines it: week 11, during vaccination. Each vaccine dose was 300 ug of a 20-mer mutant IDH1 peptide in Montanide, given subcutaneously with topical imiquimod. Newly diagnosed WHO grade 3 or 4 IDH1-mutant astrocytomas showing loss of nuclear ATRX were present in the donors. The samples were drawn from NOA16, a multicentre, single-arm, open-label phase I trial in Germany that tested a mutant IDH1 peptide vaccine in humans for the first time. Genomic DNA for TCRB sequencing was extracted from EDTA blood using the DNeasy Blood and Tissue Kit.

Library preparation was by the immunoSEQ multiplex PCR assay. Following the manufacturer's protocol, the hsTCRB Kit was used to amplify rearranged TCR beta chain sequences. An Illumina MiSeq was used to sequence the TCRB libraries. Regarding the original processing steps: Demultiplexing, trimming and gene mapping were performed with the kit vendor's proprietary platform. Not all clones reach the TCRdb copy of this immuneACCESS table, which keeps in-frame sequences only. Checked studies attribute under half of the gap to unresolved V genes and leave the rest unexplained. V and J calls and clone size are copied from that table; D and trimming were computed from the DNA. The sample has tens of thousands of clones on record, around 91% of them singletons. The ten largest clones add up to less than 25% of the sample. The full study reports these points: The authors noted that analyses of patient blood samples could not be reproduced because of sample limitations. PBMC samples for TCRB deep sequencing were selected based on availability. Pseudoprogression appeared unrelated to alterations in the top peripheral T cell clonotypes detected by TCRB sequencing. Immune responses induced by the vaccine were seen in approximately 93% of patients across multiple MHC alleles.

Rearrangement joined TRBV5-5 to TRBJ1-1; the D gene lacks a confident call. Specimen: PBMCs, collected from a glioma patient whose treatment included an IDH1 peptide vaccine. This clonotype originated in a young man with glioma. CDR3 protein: CASSLETPLLAELANTEAFF. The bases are TGTGCCAGCAGCTTGGAGACACCCCTTCTCGCCGAATTGGCCAACACTGAAGCTTTCTTT.